This TCR beta chain was observed in a study of shared clonotypes between healthy human individuals (dated by TCRdb to between 2020 and 2021). Notes on the research overall: The cohort included a few men and a couple of women between 18 and 49 years of age. Per donor, three plates each were used for CD4 naive and CD4 memory, two for CD8 naive, and one for CD8 memory. Between about 0.85 and 9.5 billion PBMCs per donor were obtained by leukapheresis. To estimate repertoire size and how much clonotypes are shared between individuals, the study performed deep sequencing of blood TCR repertoires from roughly five healthy adults. Different laboratories and diverse techniques were used to prepare libraries and sequence TCR repertoires, to increase sequencing depth and limit assay-specific biases.

The donors were healthy, HIV-negative adults with no recently reported acute infections or vaccinations. Only Caucasian adults living in Nashville, Tennessee, USA were represented among the donors. Magnetic negative selection was used to enrich CD4+ T cells, after which naive cells were positively selected on CD45RA and the negative fraction became the memory subset. Blood was obtained by leukapheresis, after which PBMCs were separated by Ficoll-Histopaque density gradient centrifugation and cryopreserved in liquid nitrogen vapor phase. Purity and quantity of every magnetically sorted T cell population were checked by analytical flow cytometry. From each sorted fraction, genomic DNA was isolated and quantified by UV absorbance on a Nanodrop 2000c. TCR CDR3 regions were amplified from genomic DNA by multiplex PCR using the deep immunoSEQ assay. For each cell subset, the extracted genomic DNA was distributed evenly across all wells of several immunoSEQ 96-well plates, and each plate served as one replicate. For sorted subsets, 150 to 200 ng genomic DNA, equal to 30,000 to 35,000 T cell genomes, was loaded into each replicate PCR. Purified libraries were measured with a Qubit 3.0 fluorometer, size-checked on a Bioanalyzer 2100, and measured again with the KAPA Library Quantification kit. Every immunoSEQ 96-well plate was sequenced on a dedicated single-read 150-cycle Illumina NextSeq 550 flow cell. As for how the authors treated the data: Because only junctional sequences without quality scores were contained in the immunoSEQ output, filtering matching that applied to full-length reads could not be performed. Sequences were annotated with PyIR, a Python wrapper for IgBLAST v1.9, and V/J genes and CDR3 were assigned using IMGT germline references. Reads were filtered out if the reads had weak V/J assignments (E-value above 1e-6), no CDR3, stop codons, out-of-frame junctions, or ambiguous translated residues. V3J clonotypes were defined by identical inferred V gene, J gene, and CDR3 amino acid sequence. To compute the percentage overlap between repertoires, the number of shared unique clonotypes was divided by the size of the smaller repertoire. Three approaches were used to assess repertoire richness: RTK rarefaction, the Chao1 estimator, and Recon v2.1 estimates of unobserved clonotypes. Generation probabilities were computed with OLGA for all TCRbeta clonotypes obtained by the gDNA method from several donors. Drawn from immuneACCESS, this table holds only the in-frame rearrangements with V and J called that TCRdb kept. Clones are partly lost; checked studies trace under half to an unresolved V gene and leave the rest unexplained. V and J calls and clone size are as listed in that table; D and trimming were resolved from the DNA. Counted in this sample were 650,000 to 800,000 clones; around 70% of them appeared once. Clones ranked in the top ten supply under 2% of the sample.

The full study reports these points: Only blood was sampled, and tissue TCR repertoires likely differ from those in blood. Estimated clonotype richness was generally larger for naive than for memory subsets. Pairwise subsampling indicated that sequencing depth was expected to affect the degree of clonotype sharing among donors. Rarefaction of sorted-subset datasets indicated incomplete sequencing despite the large sequencing depth. Because the study included a small number of donors, the genetic and exposure-history diversity represented was limited. Across a few donors, around 5% of naive CD4, 3% to 3.5% of naive CD8, about 2.3% of memory CD4, and about 0.4% of memory CD8 clonotypes were shared. Clonotypes shared by all four sorted-subset donors showed higher generation probabilities than non-shared clonotypes.

A note on this clone: The clone's antigen remains unknown. Its ends do not fully match the called genes, so a read error is possible.

Inclusive of the bounding cysteine and phenylalanine, the CDR3 is 16 residues long. Solely the CDR3 DNA is kept, with 48 bases framed from the first base. CDR1 LNHDA and CDR2 SQIVND were looked up in the germline V gene (reference sequence). This chain joins TRBV19 to TRBJ2-7, with 7 bases aligning to TRBD2. The sequenced material came from memory CD4+ T cells sorted from blood. The cell subset or site label corresponds to: CD45RA-negative fraction. The receptor's source is a woman in her thirties in good health. The sequenced DNA is TGTGCCAGTAGCATAGGATACTCTAGCGGAGCCTACGAGCAGTACTTC. Translation gives CASSIGYSSGAYEQYF.